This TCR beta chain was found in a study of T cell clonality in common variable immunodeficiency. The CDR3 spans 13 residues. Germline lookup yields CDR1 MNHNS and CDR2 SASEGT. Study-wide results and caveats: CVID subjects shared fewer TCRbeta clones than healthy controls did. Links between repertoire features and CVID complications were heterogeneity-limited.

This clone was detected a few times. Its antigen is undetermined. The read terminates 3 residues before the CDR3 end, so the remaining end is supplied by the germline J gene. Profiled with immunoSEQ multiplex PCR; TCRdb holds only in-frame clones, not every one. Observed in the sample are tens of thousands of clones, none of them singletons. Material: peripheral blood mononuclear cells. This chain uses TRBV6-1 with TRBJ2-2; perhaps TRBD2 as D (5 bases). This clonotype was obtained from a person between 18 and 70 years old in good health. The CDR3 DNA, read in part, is TGTGCCAGCAGTGGAGGGTTGAATGAAAAG. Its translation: CASSGGLNEK. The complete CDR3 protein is CASSGGLNEKLFF.